The present entry profiles one TCR beta chain with its context. Its cognate antigen is unknown. This entry belongs to a study of cytomegalovirus exposure and HLA in healthy donors. Study-level information: There were 90 million to 140 million unique TCR beta sequences, drawn from around 180 million T cells, in an earlier analysis. The study's early data release held some 85 million unique TCRs from HLA-typed donors.

A multiplex PCR was run with 60 Vbeta primers and 13 Jbeta primers. Clones were read by immunoSEQ multiplex PCR, and TCRdb kept only the in-frame ones, dropping some. The sample has roughly 200,000 clones; just over 75% are singletons. The CDR3 has 15 residues. Germline lookup yields CDR1 SGHAT and CDR2 FQNNGV. Trimming shortened V by 5 bases and J by 3 bases, and 14 bases separated the two germline ends. Study conclusions and caveats: Within an earlier analysis, most TCR beta V segments proved productive either about 87% or about 30% of the time.

The TCR comes from a man younger than 40 in good health and CMV-seronegative. V usage is TRBV11-2 and J usage is TRBJ1-5; TRBD1 is a possible D gene (6 bases). The source material was PBMCs. CDR3 loop: CASSTLTGNNQPQHF. DNA for the CDR3: TGTGCCAGCAGCACCCTCACAGGGAACAATCAGCCCCAGCATTTT.